The 22 T cell receptor beta chains reported below all come from one sample, sequenced in a study of T cell changes during pregnancy in multiple sclerosis. Profiling relied on immunoSEQ multiplex PCR, and the TCRdb table lists in-frame clones only, not all of them. This repertoire shows 40,000 to 60,000 clones, roughly 90% found once; its top ten account for around 0.56%. This specimen was CD4+ T cells from peripheral blood mononuclear cells, taken after pregnancy. These receptors originate from a female donor with multiple sclerosis, enrolled in a pregnancy study.

V usage is TRBV15 and J usage is TRBJ2-7; perhaps TRBD1 as D (5 bases). Per germline, CDR1 LNHNV and CDR2 YYDKDF (reference sequence). CDR3 length: 12 amino acids. V was pared by 1 base and J by 6 bases, with 7 bases between. DNA for the CDR3: TGTGCCACCAGCAGAGTCCAGGGCGAGCAGTACTTC. Residues: CATSRVQGEQYF.

The chain carries TRBV4-3 and TRBJ1-2; 7 bases are a match to TRBD1. The CDR3 has 14 amino acids. Germline assignment: CDR1 LGHNA and CDR2 YSLEER. After removal of 1 base from V and 7 bases from J, the junction contained 6 bases not matched to a gene. The CDR3 protein is CASSQVVTGVGYTF. The CDR3, as DNA: TGCGCCAGCAGCCAAGTAGTCACAGGGGTTGGCTACACCTTC.

This clone was counted between two and nine times. The rearrangement uses TRBV7-9 and TRBJ2-1, with 11 bases identical to TRBD2. Losses at the gene ends were 5 bases for V and 7 bases for J; bases not matched to a gene: 4. CDR1 and CDR2 (germline): SEHNR, FQNEAQ (reference sequence). This CDR3 has 14 amino acids. This CDR3 reads CASSRLAGRNEQFF. The DNA for the CDR3 is TGTGCCAGCAGCAGACTAGCGGGGCGGAATGAGCAGTTCTTC.

This chain joins TRBV19 and TRBJ1-1; 7 bases align to TRBD1. The CDR3 is made up of 14 amino acids. Germline V gene sequence: CDR1 LNHDA, CDR2 SQIVND (reference sequence). Unmatched junction bases numbered 4, after V lost 5 bases and J lost 1 base. CDR3 loop: CASSPWDRNTEAFF. The CDR3 nucleotides are TGTGCCAGTAGTCCATGGGACAGGAACACTGAAGCTTTCTTT.

The rearrangement links TRBV7-2 to TRBJ2-1, with D tentatively TRBD2 (6 bases). Looked up from germline, CDR1 is SGHTA and CDR2 is FQGNSA. The ends were cut back, 5 bases at V and 7 bases at J, with 18 bases in the middle. The CDR3 is 15 amino acids. The CDR3 is CASSATGTAGNEQFF. CDR3 bases: TGTGCCAGCAGCGCGACCGGGACTGCAGGTAATGAGCAGTTCTTC.

In DNA form, the CDR3 reads TGTGCCAGCAGCCAGATCCACACCGGGGAGCTGTTTTTT. The encoded protein is CASSQIHTGELFF. This rearrangement joins TRBV7-9 to TRBJ2-2; the D is unclear. The V end was cut by 5 bases, the J end by 3 bases, with 7 bases between. CDR3 length equals 13 residues. Germline CDR1 SEHNR, CDR2 FQNEAQ (reference sequence). The full variable domain, completed using reference TRBV7-9 and TRBJ2-2, is DTGVSQNPRHKITKRGQNVTFRCDPISEHNRLYWYRQTLGQGPEFLTYFQNEAQLEKSRLLSDRFSAERPKGSFSTLEIQRTEQGDSAMYLCASSQIHTGELFFGEGSRLTVL.

The genes are TRBV6-5 and TRBJ1-6; tentatively, D is TRBD1 (6 bases). CDR3 length: 13 residues. Germline CDR1 and CDR2: MNHEY and SVGAGI. V was shortened by 5 bases and J by 7 bases, with 9 bases between the two germline ends. The CDR3 sequence is CASSRTGNSPLHF. The CDR3 DNA follows: TGTGCCAGCAGTCGTACAGGGAATTCACCCCTCCACTTT.

The chain employs TRBV5-1 and TRBJ2-1; TRBD2 matches 7 bases. V trimming: 4 bases; J trimming: 5 bases; junction bases outside the gene matches: 9. The germline V gene has CDR1 SGHRS and CDR2 YFSETQ. CDR3 length: 15 amino acids. CDR3 bases: TGCGCCAGCAGCCGGGACGGCGGGAGAGACAATGAGCAGTTCTTC. Its translation is CASSRDGGRDNEQFF.

The genes are TRBV28 and TRBJ1-1; D gene unclear. The CDR3 has 12 amino acids. Trimming pared 6 bases from V and 9 bases from J, leaving 14 bases between. Looked up from germline, CDR1 is MDHEN and CDR2 is SYDVKM. The CDR3 loop is CASSSILEKAFF. Here the CDR3 DNA reads TGTGCCAGCAGCTCCATATTGGAGAAAGCTTTCTTT.

The CDR3 coding sequence is TGTGCCAGCAGCTTAGAACCCAGGGTCGAGCAGTACTTC. Protein sequence: CASSLEPRVEQYF. The chain couples TRBV11-2 to TRBJ2-7; D may be TRBD1 (5 bases). The CDR3 runs 13 residues. CDR1 and CDR2 (germline): SGHAT, FQNNGV. Trimming stripped 0 bases from V and 6 bases from J, with 9 bases between. Full variable domain (missing parts from reference TRBV11-2 and TRBJ2-7): EAGVAQSPRYKIIEKRQSVAFWCNPISGHATLYWYQQILGQGPKLLIQFQNNGVVDDSQLPKDRFSAERLKGVDSTLKIQPAKLEDSAVYLCASSLEPRVEQYFGPGTRLTVT.

A single count supports this clone. The chain joins TRBV7-9 to TRBJ2-1; TRBD2 matches at 12 bases. Germline values: CDR1 SEHNR, CDR2 FQNEAQ (reference sequence). Trimming took 8 bases from V and 8 from J; bases not matched to a gene: 13. The CDR3 consists of 16 residues. CDR3 nucleotide sequence: TGTGCCAGCTTATTACTAGCGGGAGGTTTGGTCTATGAGCAGTTCTTC. Its translation is CASLLLAGGLVYEQFF.

The V gene is TRBV19, the J gene TRBJ1-3; no clear D. Germline CDR1 and CDR2: LNHDA and SQIVND (reference sequence). Trimming took off 2 bases at V and 0 bases at J, with 8 bases between the two ends. The CDR3 length is 15 residues. The CDR3: CASSISTVSGNTIYF. CDR3 nucleotide sequence: TGTGCCAGTAGTATATCCACGGTCTCTGGAAACACCATATATTTT. Full variable domain (outside the CDR3, taken from reference TRBV19 and TRBJ1-3): DGGITQSPKYLFRKEGQNVTLSCEQNLNHDAMYWYRQDPGQGLRLIYYSQIVNDFQKGDIAEGYSVSREKKESFPLTVTSAQKNPTAFYLCASSISTVSGNTIYFGEGSWLTVV.

V is TRBV13 and J is TRBJ2-3; 8 bases are a match to TRBD2. CDR3 length: 16 residues. Germline V gives CDR1 PRHDT, CDR2 FYEKMQ (reference sequence). V shed 5 bases, J shed 2 bases, and the junction held 9 bases outside the gene matches. Written as DNA, the CDR3 is TGTGCCAGCAGCCTTCGAACTAGCGGAATCACAGATACGCAGTATTTT. Amino acid sequence: CASSLRTSGITDTQYF. The full variable domain, in which reference TRBV13 and TRBJ2-3 provide the parts outside the CDR3, is AAGVIQSPRHLIKEKRETATLKCYPIPRHDTVYWYQQGPGQDPQFLISFYEKMQSDKGSIPDRFSAQQFSDYHSELNMSSLELGDSALYFCASSLRTSGITDTQYFGPGTRLTVL.

The chain is built from TRBV14 and TRBJ2-7; 10 bases line up with TRBD2. Germline V CDR1 and CDR2: SGHDN, FVKESK. With V trimmed by 5 bases and J by 7 bases, 5 bases remained unmatched. CDR3 length: 13 amino acids. The CDR3, as DNA: TGTGCCAGCAGCAAGGGACTAGCGAGAGAGCAGTACTTC. Translating gives CASSKGLAREQYF.

In DNA, the CDR3 is TGCGCCAGCAGTGAGTCGGCGACAGGAACCTATGGCTACACCTTC. Its protein product is CASSESATGTYGYTF. V is TRBV10-2 and J is TRBJ1-2; possibly TRBD1 for D (6 bases). The CDR3 extends over 15 amino acids. V shed 0 bases and J shed 4 bases, with 12 bases lying between them. Per the germline V gene, CDR1 is WSHSY and CDR2 is SAAADI.

This clone appeared a few times. The chain recombines TRBV2 with TRBJ2-7; 10 bases are a match to TRBD2. The V gene end was trimmed by 7 bases and the J gene end by 0 bases; junction bases not matched to a gene: 3. Germline CDR1 SNHLY, CDR2 FYNNEI. The CDR3 is made up of 14 amino acids. CDR3 sequence: CASILAGASYEQYF. The CDR3 bases are TGTGCCAGCATCCTAGCGGGAGCCTCCTACGAGCAGTACTTC.

This chain connects TRBV7-2 to TRBJ1-1, with TRBD1 matching 10 bases. This CDR3 comprises 14 residues. The germline gives CDR1 SGHTA, CDR2 FQGNSA. With V trimmed by 5 bases and J by 1 base, 1 base remained unmatched. In DNA form, the CDR3 reads TGTGCCAGCAGCCGGGACAGGGGGAACACTGAAGCTTTCTTT. As protein: CASSRDRGNTEAFF.

This clone turned up a few times. CDR3 DNA: TGTGCCAGCAGCCAAGCGGGCCCAGGGATCGGGACTGAAGCTTTCTTT. As protein: CASSQAGPGIGTEAFF. The chain employs TRBV4-2 and TRBJ1-1, with a possible D match to TRBD1 (5 bases). CDR3 length: 16 residues. CDR1 LGHNA and CDR2 YNFKEQ come from the germline V gene. V was shortened by 1 base and J by 5 bases, with 17 bases between the two germline ends.

The chain employs TRBV4-1 and TRBJ2-1; D may be TRBD2 (6 bases). The germline V gene encodes CDR1 MGHRA and CDR2 YSYEKL. CDR3 length: 16 residues. V was shortened by 0 bases and J by 3 bases, with 12 bases between the two germline ends. CDR3 sequence (DNA): TGCGCCAGCAGCCAAGATGATAGCGGTTACTACAATGAGCAGTTCTTC. Encoded protein: CASSQDDSGYYNEQFF.

The rearrangement joins TRBV10-3 to TRBJ2-7; TRBD2 might be the D (5 bases). CDR1 ENHRY and CDR2 SYGVKD come from the germline V gene. V was pared by 6 bases and J by 4 bases, with 16 bases between. The CDR3 is 14 residues long. Written as DNA, the CDR3 is TGTGCCATCAGAGACGGGGTTGGGTTTTACGAGCAGTACTTC. It translates to CAIRDGVGFYEQYF.

This clone was seen a single time. This chain joins TRBV6-5 and TRBJ2-1; 7 positions agree with TRBD2. V dropped 2 bases and J dropped 4; count of bases not matched to a gene: 5. CDR1 is MNHEY, CDR2 SVGAGI, per germline. This CDR3 is 15 amino acids long. The CDR3 sequence: CASSYRTSEYNEQFF. The CDR3 region has the DNA TGTGCCAGCAGTTACCGAACTAGCGAGTACAATGAGCAGTTCTTC.

This sequence joins TRBV2 and TRBJ1-2, with a possible D match to TRBD1 (5 bases). Germline-derived CDR1 and CDR2 are SNHLY and FYNNEI. V was shortened by 2 bases and J by 8 bases, with 12 bases between the two germline ends. This CDR3 region has 13 residues. The CDR3 region is CASSEQGFGGYTF. CDR3 nucleotides: TGTGCCAGCAGTGAACAGGGCTTCGGAGGCTACACCTTC.